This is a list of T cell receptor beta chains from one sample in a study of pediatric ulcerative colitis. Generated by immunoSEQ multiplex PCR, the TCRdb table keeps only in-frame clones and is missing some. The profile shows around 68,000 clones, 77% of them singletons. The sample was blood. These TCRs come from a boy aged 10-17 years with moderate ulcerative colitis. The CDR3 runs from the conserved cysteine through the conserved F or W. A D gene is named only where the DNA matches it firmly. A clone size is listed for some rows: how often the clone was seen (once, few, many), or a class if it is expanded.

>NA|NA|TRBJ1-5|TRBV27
CASSLFPHQPQHF
TGTGCCAGCAGTTTATTTCCGCATCAGCCCCAGCATTTT
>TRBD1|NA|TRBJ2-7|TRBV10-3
CAISSGDRAFSYEQYF
TGTGCCATCAGTTCAGGGGACAGGGCATTCTCCTACGAGCAGTACTTC
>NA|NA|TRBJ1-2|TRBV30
CAWSVMATDYGYTF
TGTGCCTGGAGTGTAATGGCTACTGACTATGGCTACACCTTC
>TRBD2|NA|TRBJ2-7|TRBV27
CASSYGNQRRASGGSYEQYF
TGTGCCAGCAGTTACGGAAACCAACGACGGGCTAGCGGGGGGTCCTACGAGCAGTACTTC
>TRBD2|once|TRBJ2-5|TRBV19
CASNQLPGLAGGRVVETQYF
TGTGCCAGTAACCAACTTCCGGGACTAGCGGGAGGTAGGGTGGTAGAGACCCAGTACTTC
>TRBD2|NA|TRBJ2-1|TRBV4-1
CASSPSGGGASEQFF
TGCGCCAGCAGCCCAAGTGGCGGGGGGGCGAGTGAGCAGTTCTTC
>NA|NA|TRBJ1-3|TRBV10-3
CAISGWQGGNTIYF
TGTGCCATCAGTGGGTGGCAGGGAGGAAACACCATATATTTT
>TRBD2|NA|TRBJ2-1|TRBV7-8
CASSLRTSGGLPDEQFF
TGTGCCAGCAGCTTAAGGACTAGCGGGGGGCTTCCGGATGAGCAGTTCTTC
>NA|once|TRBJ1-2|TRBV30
CAWSVRDYGYTF
TGTGCCTGGAGTGTGCGGGACTATGGCTACACCTTC
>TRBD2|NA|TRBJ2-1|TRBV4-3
CASSQAPREISYNEQFF
TGCGCCAGCAGCCAAGCCCCGCGGGAGATCTCCTACAATGAGCAGTTCTTC
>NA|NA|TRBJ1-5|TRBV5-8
CASSLVSPVGPQHF
TGTGCCAGCAGCTTGGTCTCCCCCGTGGGGCCCCAGCATTTT
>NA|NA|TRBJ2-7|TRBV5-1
CASSLPTTRGSSYEQYF
TGCGCCAGCAGCTTACCTACAACTAGAGGTAGCTCCTACGAGCAGTACTTC
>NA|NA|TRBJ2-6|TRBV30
CAWSAEIPAGANVLTF
TGTGCCTGGAGTGCCGAAATCCCGGCTGGGGCCAACGTCCTGACTTTC
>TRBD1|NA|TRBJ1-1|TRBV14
CASSLLGQGRNTEAFF
TGTGCCAGCAGCCTTTTGGGACAGGGGCGGAACACTGAAGCTTTCTTT
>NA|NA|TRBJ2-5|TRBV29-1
CSVKHGTTNQETQYF
TGCAGCGTGAAACACGGGACAACTAACCAAGAGACCCAGTACTTC
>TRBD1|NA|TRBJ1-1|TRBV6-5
CASSRPKDRGTEAFF
TGTGCCAGCAGTCGACCCAAGGACAGGGGCACTGAAGCTTTCTTT
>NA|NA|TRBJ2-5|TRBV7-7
CASSRTAGALETQYF
TGTGCCAGCAGCCGTACGGCGGGTGCTTTGGAGACCCAGTACTTC
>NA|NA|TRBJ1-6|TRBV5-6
CASSFPDSPLHF
TGTGCCAGCAGCTTTCCCGATTCACCCCTCCACTTT
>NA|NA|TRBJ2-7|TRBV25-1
CASSDLKTYEQYF
TGTGCCAGCAGTGACTTAAAAACCTACGAGCAGTACTTC
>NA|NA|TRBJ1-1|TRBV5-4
CASRKMNTEAFF
TGTGCCAGCAGAAAGATGAACACTGAAGCTTTCTTT
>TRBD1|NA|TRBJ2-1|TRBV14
CASSPKTGWSYNEQFF
TGTGCCAGCAGTCCTAAGACAGGGTGGTCCTACAATGAGCAGTTCTTC
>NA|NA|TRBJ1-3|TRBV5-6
CASSLSQGFSGNTIYF
TGTGCCAGCAGCTTATCTCAGGGATTCTCTGGAAACACCATATATTTT
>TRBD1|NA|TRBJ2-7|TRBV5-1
CASSLAGTGGGYEQYF
TGCGCCAGCAGCTTGGCCGGGACAGGGGGCGGCTACGAGCAGTACTTC
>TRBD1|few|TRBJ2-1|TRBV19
CASTVGQGARGQFF
TGTGCCAGTACCGTGGGCCAGGGGGCCCGAGGACAGTTCTTC
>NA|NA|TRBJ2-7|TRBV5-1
CASSSDRRQYF
TGCGCCAGCAGCTCCGACAGGAGGCAGTACTTC
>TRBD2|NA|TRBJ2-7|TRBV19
CASSMQLAGGRYEQYF
TGTGCCAGTAGTATGCAACTAGCGGGAGGGCGCTACGAGCAGTACTTC
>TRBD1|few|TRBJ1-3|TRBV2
CASSESRTGTGNTIYF
TGTGCCAGCAGTGAATCGAGGACAGGGACTGGAAACACCATATATTTT
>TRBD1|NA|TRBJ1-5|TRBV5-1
CASSSGTDSNQPQHF
TGCGCCAGCAGCTCCGGGACAGATAGCAATCAGCCCCAGCATTTT
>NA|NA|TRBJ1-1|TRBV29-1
CSVRPGTYTEAFF
TGCAGCGTAAGACCCGGGACTTACACTGAAGCTTTCTTT
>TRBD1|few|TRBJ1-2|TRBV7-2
CASSLGTGVIGGYTF
TGTGCCAGCAGCTTGGGGACAGGGGTTATAGGCGGCTACACCTTC
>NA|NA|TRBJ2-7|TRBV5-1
CASSVTGPREQYF
TGCGCCAGCAGCGTTACAGGGCCTCGGGAGCAGTACTTC
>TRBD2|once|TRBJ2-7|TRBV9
CASSLNPGLAGAPYEQYF
TGTGCCAGCAGCCTGAACCCGGGACTAGCGGGAGCCCCCTACGAGCAGTACTTC